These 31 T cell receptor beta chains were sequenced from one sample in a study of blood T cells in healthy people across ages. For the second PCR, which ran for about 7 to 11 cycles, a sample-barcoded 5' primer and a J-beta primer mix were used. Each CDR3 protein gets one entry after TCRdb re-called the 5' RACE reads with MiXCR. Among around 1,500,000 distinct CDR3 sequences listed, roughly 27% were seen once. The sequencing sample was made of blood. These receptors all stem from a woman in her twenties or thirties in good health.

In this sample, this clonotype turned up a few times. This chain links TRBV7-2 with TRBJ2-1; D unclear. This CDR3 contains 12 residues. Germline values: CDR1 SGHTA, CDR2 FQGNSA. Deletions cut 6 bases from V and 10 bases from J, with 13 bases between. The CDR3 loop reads CASSFHFGEQFF. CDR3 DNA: TGTGCCAGCAGTTTTCACTTCGGGGAGCAGTTCTTC.

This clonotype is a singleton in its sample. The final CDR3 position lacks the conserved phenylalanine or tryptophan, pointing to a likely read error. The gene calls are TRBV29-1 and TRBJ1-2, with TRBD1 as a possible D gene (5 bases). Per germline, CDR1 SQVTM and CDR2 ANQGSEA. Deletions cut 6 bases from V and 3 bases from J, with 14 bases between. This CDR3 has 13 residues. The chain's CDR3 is CSVSGGGDYGYTV. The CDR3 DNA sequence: TGCAGCGTGTCAGGTGGGGGTGACTATGGCTACACCGTC.

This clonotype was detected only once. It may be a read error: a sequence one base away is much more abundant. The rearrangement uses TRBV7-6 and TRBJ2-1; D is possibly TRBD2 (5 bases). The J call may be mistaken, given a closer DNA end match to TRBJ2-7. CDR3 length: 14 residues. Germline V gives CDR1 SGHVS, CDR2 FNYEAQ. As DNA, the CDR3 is TGTGCCAGCAGCTGGAGCGGCTCCTACAATGAGCAGTACTTC. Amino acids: CASSWSGSYNEQYF.

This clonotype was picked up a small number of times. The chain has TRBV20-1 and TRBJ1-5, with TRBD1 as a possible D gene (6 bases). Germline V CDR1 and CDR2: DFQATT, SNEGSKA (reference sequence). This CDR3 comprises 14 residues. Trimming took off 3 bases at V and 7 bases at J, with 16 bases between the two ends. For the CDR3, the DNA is TGCAGTGCTAGGCTACAGGGAAGAGGACAGCCCCAGCATTTT. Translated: CSARLQGRGQPQHF.

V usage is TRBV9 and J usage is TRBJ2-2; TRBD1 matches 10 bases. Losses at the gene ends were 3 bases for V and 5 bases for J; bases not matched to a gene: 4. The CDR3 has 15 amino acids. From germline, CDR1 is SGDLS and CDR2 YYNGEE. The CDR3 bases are TGTGCCAGCAGCGGGGGACAGGGGTCGACCGGGGAGCTGTTTTTT. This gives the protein CASSGGQGSTGELFF.

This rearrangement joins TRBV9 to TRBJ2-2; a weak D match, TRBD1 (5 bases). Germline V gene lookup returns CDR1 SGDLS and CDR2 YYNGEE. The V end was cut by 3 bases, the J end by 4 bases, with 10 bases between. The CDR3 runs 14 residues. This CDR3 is CASSGSRVTGELFF. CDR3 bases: TGTGCCAGCAGCGGTTCCAGGGTCACCGGGGAGCTGTTTTTT.

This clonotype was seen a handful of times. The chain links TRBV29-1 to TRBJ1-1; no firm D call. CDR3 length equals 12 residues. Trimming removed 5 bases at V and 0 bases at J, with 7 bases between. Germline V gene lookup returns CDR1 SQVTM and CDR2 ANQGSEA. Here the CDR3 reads CSVSGMNTEAFF. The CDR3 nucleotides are TGCAGCGTTAGCGGTATGAACACTGAAGCTTTCTTT.

DNA for the CDR3: TGTGCCAGCACCTCGGGGGGCCCTCGGGAAGCTTTCTTT. Translating it yields CASTSGGPREAFF. The rearrangement joins TRBV5-5 to TRBJ1-1; possible D gene TRBD1, 6 bases. V was trimmed by 6 bases and J by 8 bases, leaving 17 bases between them. The CDR3 length is 13 residues. The germline V gene has CDR1 SGHKS and CDR2 YYEKEE (reference sequence).

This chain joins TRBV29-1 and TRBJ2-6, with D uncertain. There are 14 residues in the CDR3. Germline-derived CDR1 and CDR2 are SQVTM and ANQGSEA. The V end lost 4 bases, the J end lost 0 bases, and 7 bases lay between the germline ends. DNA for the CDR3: TGCAGCGTTGGCGAGAGCTCTGGGGCCAACGTCCTGACTTTC. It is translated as CSVGESSGANVLTF.

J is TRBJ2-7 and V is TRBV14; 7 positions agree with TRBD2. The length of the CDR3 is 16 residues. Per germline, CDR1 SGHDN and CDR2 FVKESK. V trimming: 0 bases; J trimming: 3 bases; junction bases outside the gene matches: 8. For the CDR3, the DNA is TGTGCCAGCAGCCAAGATCTTGGTCTAGCGGTCTACGAGCAGTACTTC. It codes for CASSQDLGLAVYEQYF.

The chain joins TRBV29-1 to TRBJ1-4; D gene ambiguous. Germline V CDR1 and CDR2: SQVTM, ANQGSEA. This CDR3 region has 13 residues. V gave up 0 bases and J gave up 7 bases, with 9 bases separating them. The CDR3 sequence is CSVEDRGSEKLFF. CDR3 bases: TGCAGCGTTGAAGATCGGGGAAGTGAAAAACTGTTTTTT.

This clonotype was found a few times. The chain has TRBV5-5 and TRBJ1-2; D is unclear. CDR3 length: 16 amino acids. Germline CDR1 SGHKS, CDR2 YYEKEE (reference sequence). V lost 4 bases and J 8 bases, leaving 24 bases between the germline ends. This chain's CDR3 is CASSQSPAAEVGGYTF. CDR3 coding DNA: TGTGCCAGCAGCCAAAGCCCCGCGGCAGAAGTTGGAGGCTACACCTTC.

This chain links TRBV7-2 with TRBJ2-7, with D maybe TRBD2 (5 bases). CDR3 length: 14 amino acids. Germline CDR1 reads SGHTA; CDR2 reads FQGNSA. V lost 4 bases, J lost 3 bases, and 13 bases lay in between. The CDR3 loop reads CASSSLRRGYEQYF. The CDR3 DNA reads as TGTGCCAGCAGCTCACTCCGACGGGGCTACGAGCAGTACTTC. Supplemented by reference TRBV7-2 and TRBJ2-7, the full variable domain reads GAGVSQSPSNKVTEKGKDVELRCDPISGHTALYWYRQSLGQGLEFLIYFQGNSAPDKSGLPSDRFSAERTGGSVSTLTIQRTQQEDSAVYLCASSSLRRGYEQYFGPGTRLTVT.

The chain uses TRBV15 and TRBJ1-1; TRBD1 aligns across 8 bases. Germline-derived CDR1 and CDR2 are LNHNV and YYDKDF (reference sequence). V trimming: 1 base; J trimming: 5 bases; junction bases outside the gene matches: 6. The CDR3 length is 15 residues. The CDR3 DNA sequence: TGTGCCACCAGCAGAGCGGACAGGGCTAGGACTGAAGCTTTCTTT. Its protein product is CATSRADRARTEAFF. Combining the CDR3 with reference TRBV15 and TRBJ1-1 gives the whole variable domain DAMVIQNPRYQVTQFGKPVTLSCSQTLNHNVMYWYQQKSSQAPKLLFHYYDKDFNNEADTPDNFQSRRPNTSFCFLDIRSPGLGDTAMYLCATSRADRARTEAFFGQGTRLTVV.

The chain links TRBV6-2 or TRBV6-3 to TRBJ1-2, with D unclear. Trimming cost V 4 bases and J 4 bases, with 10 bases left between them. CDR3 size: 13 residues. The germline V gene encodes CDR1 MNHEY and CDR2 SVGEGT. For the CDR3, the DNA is TGTGCCAGCAGTTTATCGACGGCCTATGGCTACACCTTC. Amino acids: CASSLSTAYGYTF.

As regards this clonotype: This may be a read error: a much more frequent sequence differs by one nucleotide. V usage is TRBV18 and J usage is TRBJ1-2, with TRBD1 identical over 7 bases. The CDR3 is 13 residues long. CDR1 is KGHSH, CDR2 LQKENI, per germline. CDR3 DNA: TGTGCCAGCCCACCCGACAGGGATCGGGGCTACACCTTC. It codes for CASPPDRDRGYTF.

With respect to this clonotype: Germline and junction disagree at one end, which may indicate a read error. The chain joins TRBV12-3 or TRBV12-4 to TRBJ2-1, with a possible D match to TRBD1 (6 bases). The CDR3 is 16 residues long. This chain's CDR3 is CASGLSFKVQGNEQFF. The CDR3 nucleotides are TGTGCCAGCGGTTTGAGTTTTAAGGTCCAGGGGAATGAGCAGTTCTTC.

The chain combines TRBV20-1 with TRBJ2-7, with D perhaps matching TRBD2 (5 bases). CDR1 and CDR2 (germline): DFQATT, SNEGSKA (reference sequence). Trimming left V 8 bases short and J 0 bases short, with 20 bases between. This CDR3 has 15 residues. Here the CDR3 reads CSPPPSGNLSYEQYF. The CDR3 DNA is TGCAGTCCACCGCCCTCCGGGAACCTCTCCTACGAGCAGTACTTC.

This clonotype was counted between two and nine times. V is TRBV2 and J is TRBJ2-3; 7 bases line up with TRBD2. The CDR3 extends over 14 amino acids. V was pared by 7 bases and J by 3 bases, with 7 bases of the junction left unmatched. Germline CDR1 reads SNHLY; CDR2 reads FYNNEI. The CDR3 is CASKMRGTTDTQYF. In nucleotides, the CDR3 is TGTGCCAGCAAGATGCGGGGGACGACAGATACGCAGTATTTT.

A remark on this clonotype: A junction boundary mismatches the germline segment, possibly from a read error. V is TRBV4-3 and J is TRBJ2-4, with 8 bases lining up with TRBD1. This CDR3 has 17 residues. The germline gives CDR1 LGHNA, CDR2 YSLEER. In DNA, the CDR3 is TGCGCCAGCAGCCAAGATCTACACCCGGACAGGGCGAACATGCAGTACTTC. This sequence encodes CASSQDLHPDRANMQYF.

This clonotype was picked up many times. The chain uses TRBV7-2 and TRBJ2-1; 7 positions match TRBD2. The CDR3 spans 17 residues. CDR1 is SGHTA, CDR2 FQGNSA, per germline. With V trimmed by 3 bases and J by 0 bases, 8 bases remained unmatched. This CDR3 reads CASSLGGLQFSYNEQFF. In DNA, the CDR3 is TGTGCCAGCAGCTTGGGGGGGTTACAGTTCTCCTACAATGAGCAGTTCTTC.

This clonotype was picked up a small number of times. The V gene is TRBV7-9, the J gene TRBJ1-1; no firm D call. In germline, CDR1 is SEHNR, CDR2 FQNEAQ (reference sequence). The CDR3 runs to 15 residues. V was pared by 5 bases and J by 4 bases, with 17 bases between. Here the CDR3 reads CASSHLGVFGTEAFF. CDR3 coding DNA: TGTGCCAGCAGCCACCTCGGGGTCTTTGGCACTGAAGCTTTCTTT.

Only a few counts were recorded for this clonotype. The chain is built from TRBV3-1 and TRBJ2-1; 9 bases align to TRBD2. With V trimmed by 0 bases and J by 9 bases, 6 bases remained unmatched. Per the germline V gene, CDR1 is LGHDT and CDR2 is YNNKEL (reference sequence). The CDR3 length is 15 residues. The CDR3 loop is CASSQELRGGFEQFF. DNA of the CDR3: TGTGCCAGCAGCCAAGAATTGCGGGGGGGCTTTGAGCAGTTCTTC.

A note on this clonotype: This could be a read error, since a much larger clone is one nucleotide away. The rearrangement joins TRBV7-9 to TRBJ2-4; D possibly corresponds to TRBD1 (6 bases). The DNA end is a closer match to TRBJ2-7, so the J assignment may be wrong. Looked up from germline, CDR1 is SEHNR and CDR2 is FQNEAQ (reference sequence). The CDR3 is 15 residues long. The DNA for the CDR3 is TGTGCCAGGAGCACTAGGGACAAACCACTTCACGAGCAGTACTTC. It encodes CARSTRDKPLHEQYF.

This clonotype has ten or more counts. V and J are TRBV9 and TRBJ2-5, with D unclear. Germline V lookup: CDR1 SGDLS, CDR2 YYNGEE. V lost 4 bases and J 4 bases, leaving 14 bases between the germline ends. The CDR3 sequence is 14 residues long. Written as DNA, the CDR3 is TGTGCCAGCAGCACCCGTGGTACGGCAGAGACCCAGTACTTC. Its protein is CASSTRGTAETQYF.

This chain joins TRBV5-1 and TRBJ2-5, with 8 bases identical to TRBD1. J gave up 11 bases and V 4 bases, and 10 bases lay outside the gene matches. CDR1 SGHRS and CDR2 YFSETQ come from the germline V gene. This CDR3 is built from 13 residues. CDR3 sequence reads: CASSQGQDPEQYF. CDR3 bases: TGCGCCAGCAGCCAGGGACAGGACCCGGAGCAGTACTTC.

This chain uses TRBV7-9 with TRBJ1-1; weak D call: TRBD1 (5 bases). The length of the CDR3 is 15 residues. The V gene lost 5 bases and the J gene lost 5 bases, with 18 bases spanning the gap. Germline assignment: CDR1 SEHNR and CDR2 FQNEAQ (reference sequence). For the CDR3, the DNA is TGTGCCAGCAGCCCAGGGTTGGATGGTTATACTGAAGCTTTCTTT. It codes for CASSPGLDGYTEAFF.

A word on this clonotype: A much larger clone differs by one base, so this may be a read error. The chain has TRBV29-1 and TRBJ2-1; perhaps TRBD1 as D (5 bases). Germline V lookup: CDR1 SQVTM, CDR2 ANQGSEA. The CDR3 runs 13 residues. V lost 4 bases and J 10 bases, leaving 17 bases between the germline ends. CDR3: CSVGDTGPYEQFF. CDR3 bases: TGCAGCGTTGGTGACACAGGACCCTACGAGCAGTTCTTC.

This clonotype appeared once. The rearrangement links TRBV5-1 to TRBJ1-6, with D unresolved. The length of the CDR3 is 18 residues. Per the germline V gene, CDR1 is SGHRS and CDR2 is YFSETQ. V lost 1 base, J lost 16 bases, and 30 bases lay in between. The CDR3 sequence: CASSLWARIAGGDTGLHF. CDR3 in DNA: TGCGCCAGCAGCTTGTGGGCTAGGATCGCAGGTGGCGATACGGGGCTCCACTTT.

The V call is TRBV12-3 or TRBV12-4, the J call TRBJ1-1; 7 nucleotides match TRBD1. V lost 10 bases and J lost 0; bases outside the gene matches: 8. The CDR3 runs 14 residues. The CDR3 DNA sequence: TGTGCCATTCTGACCGGGACAGTGAACACTGAAGCTTTCTTT. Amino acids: CAILTGTVNTEAFF.

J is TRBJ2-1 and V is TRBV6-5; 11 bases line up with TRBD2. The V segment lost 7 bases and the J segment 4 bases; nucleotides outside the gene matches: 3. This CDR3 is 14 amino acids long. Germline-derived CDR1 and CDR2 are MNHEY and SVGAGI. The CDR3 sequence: CASKLAGVYNEQFF. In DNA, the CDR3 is TGTGCCAGCAAACTAGCGGGAGTTTACAATGAGCAGTTCTTC.